This entry lists 4 T cell receptor beta chains sequenced from one sample in a study of PD-1 blockade in mismatch repair-deficient tumors. Described time point: approximately eleven-day in vitro stimulation with candidate neoantigen peptide 4. Assay: immunoSEQ multiplex PCR; the TCRdb copy retains only in-frame clones and omits some. The data show about 13,000 clones, around four fifths seen once. These receptors have no identified antigens. The sample was cells cultured in vitro, taken from a patient treated with pembrolizumab. The receptors come from an adult with mismatch repair-deficient cancer.

This chain uses TRBV5-4 with TRBJ2-2; D unresolved. CDR1 is SGHNT, CDR2 YYREEE, per germline (reference sequence). This CDR3 is built from 15 residues. The V gene lost 1 base and the J gene lost 0 bases, with 7 bases spanning the gap. The CDR3 region is CASSLPAPNTGELFF. Written as DNA, the CDR3 is TGTGCCAGCAGCTTGCCAGCTCCGAACACCGGGGAGCTGTTTTTT.

The J gene is TRBJ1-5, the V gene TRBV6-1; 8 nucleotides align to TRBD1. Trimming cost V 7 bases and J 1 base; bases outside gene matches: 3. The CDR3 contains 14 residues. Germline CDR1 is MNHNS and CDR2 is SASEGT. The CDR3 here is CASIRTGSNQPQHF. The CDR3 bases are TGTGCCAGCATTCGGACAGGGAGCAATCAGCCCCAGCATTTT.

The J gene is TRBJ2-1, the V gene TRBV5-1, with a weak D call TRBD1 (6 bases). The germline V gene has CDR1 SGHRS and CDR2 YFSETQ. The CDR3 consists of 18 residues. Trimming shortened V by 0 bases and J by 0 bases, and 16 bases separated the two germline ends. CDR3 sequence reads: CASSLDMVGAASYNEQFF. CDR3 sequence (DNA): TGCGCCAGCAGCTTGGATATGGTGGGGGCCGCCTCCTACAATGAGCAGTTCTTC. Together with reference TRBV5-1 and TRBJ2-1, the CDR3 gives the full variable domain: KAGVTQTPRYLIKTRGQQVTLSCSPISGHRSVSWYQQTPGQGLQFLFEYFSETQRNKGNFPGRFSGRQFSNSRSEMNVSTLELGDSALYLCASSLDMVGAASYNEQFFGPGTRLTVL.

In its sample, this clone was seen a few times. The rearrangement joins TRBV7-9 to TRBJ1-5; tentative D call: TRBD1 (6 bases). The germline V gene has CDR1 SEHNR and CDR2 FQNEAQ (reference sequence). This CDR3 has 15 residues. V lost 5 bases and J lost 7, with 18 bases in between. The CDR3 is CASSSGTLGGQPQHF. The CDR3 DNA follows: TGTGCCAGCAGCAGCGGGACACTGGGCGGGCAGCCCCAGCATTTT.